This T cell receptor beta chain comes out of a study of shared clonotypes between healthy human individuals. Across the whole study: The plates for each donor numbered three CD4 naive, three CD4 memory, two CD8 naive and one CD8 memory.

Note on this clone: Its antigen remains unknown.

Germline V CDR1 and CDR2: MNHEY, SMNVEV (reference sequence). V lost 3 bases and J lost 5, with 13 bases in between. This CDR3 comprises 14 residues. Broader study findings: It was the non-shared clonotypes that had lower generation probabilities than clonotypes shared by all four donors. Donors were few, which limited the genetic and exposure-history diversity represented.

Execution of the assay was at deep level. Sequencing used immunoSEQ multiplex PCR; TCRdb keeps in-frame clones, though not all of them. The table lists fewer than 150,000 clones, around 73% of them singletons. This rearrangement joins TRBV27 to TRBJ1-1; D unclear. This clonotype was sampled from a woman younger than 45 in good health. The specimen was memory CD8+ T cells sorted from blood. Subset reported: CD45RO+ cells pooled with CCR7-negative TemRA cells. CDR3 in amino acids: CASSFRVPGTEAFF. The CDR3 DNA follows: TGTGCCAGCAGTTTTCGAGTTCCCGGGACTGAAGCTTTCTTT.